These 13 T cell receptor beta chains share one sample of origin, sequenced in a study of T cell responses to AZD1222 COVID-19 vaccine. Clones were read by immunoSEQ multiplex PCR, and TCRdb kept only the in-frame ones, dropping some. Among around 140,000 clones, 92% were seen once, and the ten largest hold roughly 3.5%. Specimen: peripheral blood, collected 28 days after the second AZD1222 dose. These receptors all come from an adult who received the AZD1222 COVID-19 vaccine.

V is TRBV19 and J is TRBJ1-2; no definite D call. Germline V CDR1 and CDR2: LNHDA, SQIVND (reference sequence). Trimming removed 1 base at V and 4 bases at J, with 10 bases between. This CDR3 contains 14 residues. The CDR3 here is CASSIGRTSYGYTF. The CDR3 nucleotides are TGTGCCAGTAGTATAGGACGAACAAGCTATGGCTACACCTTC.

The V gene is TRBV13, the J gene TRBJ2-2, with 7 bases identical to TRBD2. Germline CDR1 reads PRHDT; CDR2 reads FYEKMQ (reference sequence). The junction had 6 bases not matched to a gene; V was cut back by 3 bases and J by 2 bases. This CDR3 region has 16 residues. The chain's CDR3 is CASSFRPSGNTGELFF. The CDR3 DNA reads TGTGCCAGCAGCTTTCGCCCTAGCGGTAACACCGGGGAGCTGTTTTTT.

The rearrangement joins TRBV24-1 to TRBJ2-2, with unresolved D. The V gene lost 3 bases and the J gene lost 4 bases, with 17 bases spanning the gap. Germline V lookup: CDR1 KGHDR, CDR2 SFDVKD. The CDR3 consists of 17 residues. The DNA for the CDR3 is TGTGCCACCAGTGATAACAAGGCACCTCTGGTCACCGGGGAGCTGTTTTTT. Amino acid sequence: CATSDNKAPLVTGELFF.

The rearrangement uses TRBV5-5 and TRBJ1-6; 8 positions match TRBD1. V shed 0 bases and J 3 bases; nucleotides not matched to a gene: 2. The CDR3 is made up of 16 amino acids. The germline V gene encodes CDR1 SGHKS and CDR2 YYEKEE (reference sequence). CDR3 amino acids: CASSLGQGIYNSPLHF. In DNA, the CDR3 is TGTGCCAGCAGCTTGGGACAGGGGATCTATAATTCACCCCTCCACTTT.

V and J are TRBV7-9 and TRBJ2-3, with 8 nucleotides matching TRBD1. Germline V lookup: CDR1 SEHNR, CDR2 FQNEAQ (reference sequence). V lost 5 bases, J lost 4 bases, and 5 bases stayed unmatched. The CDR3 extends over 14 amino acids. CDR3 nucleotide sequence: TGTGCCAGCAGCCCGGGACAGGTGGCAGATACGCAGTATTTT. Translated, it gives CASSPGQVADTQYF.

The chain carries TRBV24-1 and TRBJ2-3; 8 bases map to TRBD2. After removal of 4 bases from V and 0 bases from J, the junction contained 11 bases not matched to a gene. CDR3 length: 18 residues. The germline V gene encodes CDR1 KGHDR and CDR2 SFDVKD. This chain's CDR3 is CATSDPRGSGTSTDTQYF. The CDR3 nucleotides are TGTGCCACCAGTGACCCCCGGGGTAGCGGGACTAGCACAGATACGCAGTATTTT.

V usage is TRBV24-1 and J usage is TRBJ2-7; TRBD2 matches at 11 bases. From germline, CDR1 is KGHDR and CDR2 SFDVKD. J was trimmed by 3 bases and V by 1 base; bases with no gene match: 4. This CDR3 is built from 16 residues. This CDR3 is CATSDFGTSGHYEQYF. The CDR3 coding sequence is TGTGCCACCAGTGATTTCGGGACTAGCGGACACTACGAGCAGTACTTC.

This chain uses TRBV9 with TRBJ1-2, with TRBD1 identical over 7 bases. The germline CDR1 and CDR2 sequences are SGDLS and YYNGEE. The CDR3 is 14 amino acids. J lost 4 bases, V lost 3 bases, and 6 bases had no gene match. This chain's CDR3 is CASSGTGSFYGYTF. CDR3 coding DNA: TGTGCCAGCAGCGGGACAGGTAGCTTCTATGGCTACACCTTC.

The chain combines TRBV29-1 with TRBJ1-3; no clear D gene. The germline V gene encodes CDR1 SQVTM and CDR2 ANQGSEA. The CDR3 has 14 amino acids. The V end was cut by 5 bases, the J end by 0 bases, with 11 bases between. This CDR3 reads CSVTRTFSGNTIYF. For the CDR3, the DNA is TGCAGCGTTACCAGGACCTTCTCTGGAAACACCATATATTTT.

As regards this clone: The same CDR3 is also encoded by other DNA sequences in this sample. CDR3 sequence reads: CASSPGTSGTYEQYF. CDR3 DNA: TGTGCCAGCAGCCCAGGGACTAGCGGTACCTACGAGCAGTACTTC. V usage is TRBV28 and J usage is TRBJ2-7; 11 bases are a match to TRBD2. The CDR3 spans 15 residues. V shed 6 bases and J 2 bases; nucleotides not matched to a gene: 6. CDR1 is MDHEN and CDR2 is SYDVKM in the germline V gene.

The J gene is TRBJ1-6, the V gene TRBV3-1 (or the pseudogene TRBV3-2), with a tentative D call TRBD1 (6 bases). Germline values: CDR1 LGHDT, CDR2 YNNKEL (reference sequence). The CDR3 is 15 amino acids. Trimming stripped 1 base from V and 5 bases from J, with 9 bases between. The CDR3 nucleotides are TGTGCCAGCAGCCAAGTGAGGGGGAATAATTCACCCCTCCACTTT. This gives the protein CASSQVRGNNSPLHF.

V usage is TRBV3-1 (or the pseudogene TRBV3-2) and J usage is TRBJ1-1, with no clear D. The CDR3 is 16 amino acids. Trimming stripped 2 bases from V and 2 bases from J, with 15 bases between. The germline V gene has CDR1 LGHDT and CDR2 YNNKEL (reference sequence). The CDR3 reads CASSQCTRHSNTEAFF. The CDR3 bases are TGTGCCAGCAGCCAATGCACTCGACATAGTAACACTGAAGCTTTCTTT.

The chain has TRBV4-2 and TRBJ1-6; 8 positions match TRBD1. CDR3 length: 17 amino acids. The junction had 7 bases not matched to a gene; V was cut back by 0 bases and J by 6 bases. Germline CDR1 is LGHNA and CDR2 is YNFKEQ. The CDR3 loop reads CASSQEMWDRTNSPLHF. CDR3 sequence (DNA): TGTGCCAGCAGCCAAGAGATGTGGGACAGGACTAATTCACCCCTCCACTTT.